Given below is one T cell receptor (beta chain) in context. The data originate from a study of CD8 T cells in Susac syndrome. When the RNA was reverse transcribed, random hexamers were used with an input of about 0.5 to 1 ug. TCRdb re-analysed the immunoSEQ multiplex PCR reads in MiXCR, keeping a single row per CDR3 protein. The sample lists about 300,000 distinct CDR3 sequences, roughly 85% occurring once. The CDR3 contains 15 residues. Trimming took 1 base from V and 0 from J, leaving 7 bases between them. The germline gives CDR1 MDHEN, CDR2 SYDVKM. Stable or active relapsing-remitting multiple sclerosis, untreated and meeting revised McDonald criteria, defined the controls.

The chain employs TRBV28 and TRBJ2-1; D unclear. This receptor was obtained from a human donor with multiple sclerosis. Sequencing was performed on CD8+ T cells from PBMCs. CDR3 region: CASSLYQTSYNEQFF. In nucleotides, the CDR3 is TGTGCCAGCAGTTTATACCAAACCTCCTACAATGAGCAGTTCTTC.